This entry concerns a single T cell receptor (beta chain). Its antigen is as yet unknown. V gave up 0 bases and J gave up 4 bases, with 13 bases separating them. In germline, CDR1 is ENHRY, CDR2 SYGVKD. The CDR3 has 16 residues. TCRdb reprocessed the RT-PCR reads via MiXCR and lists one record per CDR3 protein. This sample has hundreds of thousands of distinct CDR3 sequences, with approximately 11% found just once. The data belong to a study of response to subunit inactivated influenza vaccine. Overall study results and limits: The authors suggested that few new T cells are recruited per seasonal influenza vaccination.

These data also formed part of another study, on T cells expressing NK-cell markers. That report notes: As the method of synthesis, 5'RACE template switching with UMIs yielded TCR beta cDNA. Most of the eight sequenced donors were HCMV-seropositive; one was seronegative. In several experiments, sorting was restricted to alpha-beta TCR T cells by an anti-gamma-delta TCR antibody. Evidence did not settle whether expanded NKG2C+ T cell clones targeted HCMV.

This sample comprised PBMCs from blood, obtained on the day of vaccination. This chain uses TRBV10-3 with TRBJ2-1; weak D call: TRBD2 (5 bases). This sequence was found in a man aged 50-60 years who received an inactivated influenza vaccine. As DNA, the CDR3 is TGTGCCATCAGTGAGTCGAGGGCTGGGCTGTACAATGAGCAGTTCTTC. Translating gives CAISESRAGLYNEQFF.